Listed here is a single TCR beta chain. Its target is not known. The sample belongs to a study of cytotoxic CD8 clonotypes in ibrutinib-treated CLL. The CDR3 sequence is 16 residues long. TCRdb's copy holds only in-frame clones and misses some; the assay was immunoSEQ multiplex PCR. Here the sample spans under 300,000 clones, roughly four fifths being singletons. Overall study findings and caveats: Clonality was higher at baseline than in age-matched healthy donors and tracked circulating CD8+ T-cell counts.

The clonotype was recovered from a human donor with chronic lymphocytic leukemia. The rearrangement joins TRBV1 to TRBJ2-4. TRBV1 is assigned pseudogene status. The source material was PBMCs, sampled at disease progression, from a patient treated with ibrutinib. CDR3 in amino acids: CTSSPVLNPLGNIQYF. CDR3 nucleotide sequence: TGCACCAGCAGCCCCGTCTTAAACCCTCTTGGAAACATTCAGTACTTC.